This passage covers 30 T cell receptor beta chains from one sample sequenced in a study of brain metastases from non-small cell lung cancer. Some clones are missing from TCRdb's copy, which holds only in-frame ones; the method was immunoSEQ multiplex PCR. This table has about 4,700 clones, 70% to 90% appearing once. Sequencing was carried out using primary lung tumor tissue. The receptors were gathered from a donor aged 40 or over with non-small cell lung cancer.

In DNA, the CDR3 is TGTGCCTCTTCCGGGACTAGCGGGAGGTACAGGGAGCTGTTTTTT. Translated, it gives CASSGTSGRYRELFF. The genes are TRBV11-3 and TRBJ2-2, with 15 bases fitting TRBD2. CDR1 is SGHNT, CDR2 YENEEA, per germline. The trim removed 11 bases at V and 9 bases at J, leaving 10 bases unmatched. The CDR3 extends over 15 amino acids.

CDR3 residues: CASVSGNTEAFF. The DNA of the CDR3 is TGTGCCAGCGTTTCAGGGAACACTGAAGCTTTCTTT. J is TRBJ1-1 and V is TRBV7-9; D is unclear. The CDR3 loop spans 12 amino acids. The germline gives CDR1 SEHNR, CDR2 FQNEAQ (reference sequence). V shed 8 bases and J shed 1 base, with 8 bases lying between them.

This chain connects TRBV7-9 to TRBJ2-3, with a possible D match to TRBD2 (5 bases). The CDR3 contains 15 residues. The germline V and J ends were trimmed by 4 bases and 4 bases, with 15 bases remaining between them. CDR1 and CDR2 from the germline V gene are SEHNR and FQNEAQ (reference sequence). CDR3 nucleotide sequence: TGTGCCAGCAGCTCCTTAGCGAGAGTGGCAGATACGCAGTATTTT. It specifies CASSSLARVADTQYF. The variable domain in full, completed from reference TRBV7-9 and TRBJ2-3, reads DTGVSQNPRHKITKRGQNVTFRCDPISEHNRLYWYRQTLGQGPEFLTYFQNEAQLEKSRLLSDRFSAERPKGSFSTLEIQRTEQGDSAMYLCASSSLARVADTQYFGPGTRLTVL.

The CDR3 is CASPSNTGELFF. The CDR3 nucleotides read TGTGCCAGCCCTTCGAACACCGGGGAGCTGTTTTTT. This chain links TRBV28 with TRBJ2-2, with unresolved D. The CDR3 loop spans 12 amino acids. The germline V gene encodes CDR1 MDHEN and CDR2 SYDVKM. V gave up 8 bases and J gave up 0 bases, with 4 bases separating them.

The chain is built from TRBV29-1 and TRBJ2-7; D unresolved. The length of the CDR3 is 12 residues. The ends were cut back, 4 bases at V and 5 bases at J, with 12 bases in the middle. Per the germline V gene, CDR1 is SQVTM and CDR2 is ANQGSEA. CDR3 sequence: CSVALLGHEQYF. Written as DNA, the CDR3 is TGCAGCGTTGCCCTCTTGGGCCACGAGCAGTACTTC.

The chain is built from TRBV19 and TRBJ1-6, with 10 bases matching TRBD1. CDR1 is LNHDA, CDR2 SQIVND, per germline (reference sequence). The CDR3 has 16 amino acids. The V gene end was trimmed by 5 bases and the J gene end by 4 bases; junction bases not matched to a gene: 5. The CDR3, as DNA: TGTGCCAGTAGTGACCGGGACAGGGGTTATAATTCACCCCTCCACTTT. Translated, it gives CASSDRDRGYNSPLHF.

The chain employs TRBV18 and TRBJ1-1; no clear D. V dropped 5 bases and J dropped 11 bases, with 18 bases sitting between them. Germline CDR1 and CDR2: KGHSH and LQKENI. This CDR3 region has 13 residues. The CDR3 DNA sequence: TGTGCCAGCTCATTAAACGGAGGGATTGACGCTTTCTTT. This sequence encodes CASSLNGGIDAFF.

The chain uses TRBV19 and TRBJ2-1; 7 bases map to TRBD1. CDR1 is LNHDA and CDR2 is SQIVND in the germline V gene (reference sequence). The V gene end was trimmed by 3 bases and the J gene end by 2 bases; junction bases not matched to a gene: 7. CDR3 length: 16 amino acids. CDR3 bases: TGTGCCAGTAGTATTTCCCTCGGGACAGCCTACAATGAGCAGTTCTTC. It encodes CASSISLGTAYNEQFF.

The chain is built from TRBV5-1 and TRBJ2-3; no clear D gene. The germline V and J ends were trimmed by 3 bases and 0 bases, with 11 bases remaining between them. Germline CDR1 is SGHRS and CDR2 is YFSETQ. This CDR3 is built from 15 residues. The CDR3 protein is CASSSDPTSTDTQYF. The CDR3 nucleotides are TGCGCCAGCAGCTCCGACCCGACTAGCACAGATACGCAGTATTTT.

This clone was seen a single time. CDR3 coding DNA: TGTGCCAGCAGTCCACACGGATACACTGAAGCTTTCTTT. The encoded protein is CASSPHGYTEAFF. The rearrangement joins TRBV27 to TRBJ1-1; D is unresolved. From germline, CDR1 is MNHEY and CDR2 SMNVEV (reference sequence). V shed 5 bases and J shed 3 bases, with 10 bases lying between them. The CDR3 totals 13 residues.

V is TRBV18 and J is TRBJ2-2, with a possible D match to TRBD1 (6 bases). The V end lost 6 bases, the J end lost 4 bases, and 12 bases lay between the germline ends. The CDR3 runs to 14 residues. Germline loops: CDR1 KGHSH, CDR2 LQKENI. The CDR3 reads CASSRQGRTGELFF. Written as DNA, the CDR3 is TGTGCCAGCTCCCGCCAGGGGCGCACCGGGGAGCTGTTTTTT.

This clone turned up a few times. The V gene is TRBV19, the J gene TRBJ2-7; D not resolved. Germline V gives CDR1 LNHDA, CDR2 SQIVND (reference sequence). V lost 3 bases to trimming and J lost 7 bases, with 10 bases between them. CDR3 length: 12 amino acids. The CDR3 loop is CASSMSLGEQYF. The CDR3 nucleotides read TGTGCCAGTAGTATGAGTCTAGGGGAGCAGTACTTC.

The rearrangement links TRBV5-1 to TRBJ2-1; TRBD2 matches 10 bases. V gave up 2 bases and J gave up 4 bases; unmatched junction bases: 3. Germline CDR1 SGHRS, CDR2 YFSETQ. CDR3 length: 15 residues. CDR3 protein: CASSFTSGIYNEQFF. The CDR3 DNA is TGCGCCAGCAGCTTTACTAGCGGGATTTACAATGAGCAGTTCTTC.

V usage is TRBV3-1 (or the pseudogene TRBV3-2) and J usage is TRBJ2-2, with 8 nucleotides matching TRBD1. With V trimmed by 6 bases and J by 12 bases, 6 bases remained unmatched. Germline V gene data show CDR1 as LGHDT and CDR2 as YNNKEL (reference sequence). CDR3 length: 12 residues. The CDR3 region has the DNA TGTGCCAGCAGTCTGGACAGGGCCAAGCTGTTTTTT. This translates into CASSLDRAKLFF.

The genes are TRBV7-9 and TRBJ2-7; D is undetermined. V lost 1 base, J lost 2 bases, and 9 bases lay in between. The CDR3 loop spans 14 amino acids. Germline V gene sequence: CDR1 SEHNR, CDR2 FQNEAQ (reference sequence). The CDR3 coding sequence is TGTGCCAGCAGCTTAGAGGCACCCCCCTACGAGCAGTACTTC. Amino acid sequence: CASSLEAPPYEQYF.

The chain uses TRBV5-4 and TRBJ2-7, with D perhaps matching TRBD2 (6 bases). The germline V gene encodes CDR1 SGHNT and CDR2 YYREEE (reference sequence). V lost 4 bases, J lost 2 bases, and 13 bases lay in between. The CDR3 is made up of 14 amino acids. The CDR3 loop reads CASSRGEVAYEQYF. The CDR3 coding sequence is TGTGCCAGCAGCCGAGGGGAGGTCGCCTACGAGCAGTACTTC.

The genes are TRBV19 and TRBJ2-7; D is unresolved. Germline CDR1 reads LNHDA; CDR2 reads SQIVND (reference sequence). This CDR3 contains 12 residues. Trimming removed 6 bases from V and 4 bases from J, with 10 bases in between. The CDR3 spells CASSDRSYEQYF. CDR3 in DNA: TGTGCCAGTAGCGACCGGAGTTACGAGCAGTACTTC. The full variable domain, rest sourced from reference TRBV19 and TRBJ2-7, is DGGITQSPKYLFRKEGQNVTLSCEQNLNHDAMYWYRQDPGQGLRLIYYSQIVNDFQKGDIAEGYSVSREKKESFPLTVTSAQKNPTAFYLCASSDRSYEQYFGPGTRLTVT.

This rearrangement joins TRBV10-3 to TRBJ1-2, with D possibly being TRBD1 (5 bases). Germline V gene data show CDR1 as ENHRY and CDR2 as SYGVKD. V shed 3 bases and J shed 4 bases, with 18 bases lying between them. CDR3 length: 16 amino acids. The CDR3 region is CAISDLGPDFFYGYTF. The DNA for the CDR3 is TGTGCCATCAGTGACCTGGGACCAGACTTTTTCTATGGCTACACCTTC.

A few counts support this clone. The V and J genes are TRBV28 and TRBJ2-2; the D gene is possibly TRBD2 (6 bases). Germline CDR1 is MDHEN and CDR2 is SYDVKM. The CDR3 is 15 amino acids. Trimming left V 2 bases short and J 6 bases short, with 13 bases between. The CDR3, as DNA: TGTGCCAGCAGTTTAACCGGGGGAGATGCCGGGGAGCTGTTTTTT. This translates into CASSLTGGDAGELFF.

The gene calls are TRBV3-1 (or the pseudogene TRBV3-2) and TRBJ1-5; D gene unclear. This CDR3 comprises 14 residues. From germline, CDR1 is LGHDT and CDR2 YNNKEL (reference sequence). Trimming shortened V by 4 bases and J by 0 bases, and 7 bases separated the two germline ends. This CDR3 is CASSLGYSNQPQHF. As DNA, the CDR3 is TGTGCCAGCAGCCTGGGCTATAGCAATCAGCCCCAGCATTTT.

The J gene is TRBJ2-7, the V gene TRBV7-3; 7 positions match TRBD2. CDR1 and CDR2 (germline): SGHTA, FQGTGA. The J segment lost 0 bases and the V segment lost 5 bases, leaving 10 bases of the junction unmatched. The CDR3 is 16 amino acids. The CDR3 sequence: CASSPVGGISSYEQYF. The CDR3 coding sequence is TGTGCCAGCAGCCCCGTGGGGGGGATCAGCTCCTACGAGCAGTACTTC.

The chain combines TRBV24-1 with TRBJ2-3; TRBD1 aligns across 9 bases. This CDR3 spans 14 amino acids. Germline CDR1 and CDR2: KGHDR and SFDVKD. With 6 bases clipped from V and 5 bases from J, the junction kept 5 bases outside the gene matches. The CDR3 sequence is CATSWTGARDTQYF. The DNA of the CDR3 is TGTGCCACCAGTTGGACAGGGGCCAGAGATACGCAGTATTTT.

The chain has TRBV7-2 and TRBJ2-1, with 10 bases aligning to TRBD2. This CDR3 comprises 16 residues. V dropped 2 bases and J dropped 6; count of bases not matched to a gene: 7. Per the germline V gene, CDR1 is SGHTA and CDR2 is FQGNSA. The CDR3 loop is CASSLLAGGRGNEQFF. The CDR3, as DNA: TGTGCCAGCAGCTTATTAGCGGGAGGTAGGGGCAATGAGCAGTTCTTC.

This clone was picked up one time. This chain joins TRBV24-1 and TRBJ2-3, with 7 bases fitting TRBD2. Germline V gene lookup returns CDR1 KGHDR and CDR2 SFDVKD. This CDR3 spans 15 amino acids. Trimming at V came to 9 bases and at J to 1 base, leaving 9 bases not matched to a gene. In DNA form, the CDR3 reads TGTGCCACCTCGGGCGCGGGGAGGGGCACAGATACGCAGTATTTT. It yields the protein CATSGAGRGTDTQYF.

This clone qualifies as large. This CDR3 reads CASRPPRGRTSSYEQYF. The CDR3 DNA reads as TGTGCCAGCCGTCCCCCTCGGGGCAGAACCAGCTCCTACGAGCAGTACTTC. The chain employs TRBV7-9 and TRBJ2-7; perhaps D is TRBD1 or TRBD2 (5 bases each). CDR3 length: 17 amino acids. Germline V lookup: CDR1 SEHNR, CDR2 FQNEAQ (reference sequence). The V end lost 8 bases, the J end lost 0 bases, and 23 bases lay between the germline ends.

V and J are TRBV7-6 and TRBJ1-2; no firm D call. Per the germline V gene, CDR1 is SGHVS and CDR2 is FNYEAQ. This CDR3 spans 11 amino acids. V was cut by 5 bases and J by 4 bases, with 5 bases left in between. The CDR3 DNA reads as TGTGCCAGCAGCCCCGGCTATGGCTACACCTTC. This translates into CASSPGYGYTF.

The rearrangement joins TRBV2 to TRBJ2-7; no firm D call. Trimming cost V 2 bases and J 2 bases, with 7 bases left between them. Germline CDR1 is SNHLY and CDR2 is FYNNEI. The CDR3 is made up of 13 amino acids. Written as DNA, the CDR3 is TGTGCCAGCAGTGAACCTGTTACCTACGAGCAGTACTTC. Amino acids: CASSEPVTYEQYF.

As regards this clone: At one of its ends the junction is not consistent with the germline gene, which may arise from a read error. The chain recombines TRBV2 with TRBJ1-5; D remains unclear. The CDR3 contains 13 residues. CDR1 SNHLY and CDR2 FYNNEI come from the germline V gene. The CDR3 loop reads CASGEQPNQPQHF. The CDR3 bases are TGTGCCAGCGGTGAACAGCCCAATCAGCCCCAGCATTTT.

This chain connects TRBV27 to TRBJ2-3, with D unclear. The CDR3 is made up of 10 amino acids. Germline V gene lookup returns CDR1 MNHEY and CDR2 SMNVEV (reference sequence). Trimming shortened V by 3 bases and J by 7 bases, and 2 bases separated the two germline ends. Here the CDR3 DNA reads TGTGCCAGCAGTTTTCATACGCAGTATTTT. Residues: CASSFHTQYF.

A single count supports this clone. The chain has TRBV6-5 and TRBJ2-7; a possible D gene is TRBD2 (6 bases). Germline V gives CDR1 MNHEY, CDR2 SVGAGI. V gave up 2 bases and J gave up 4 bases, with 15 bases separating them. The CDR3 runs 15 residues. The CDR3 DNA reads as TGTGCCAGCAGTTACGGGGCGGGACCGACTTACGAGCAGTACTTC. Translated, it gives CASSYGAGPTYEQYF.